This T cell receptor beta chain comes out of a study of early T cells in non-severe SARS-CoV-2 infection. Unique molecular identifier tags were affixed to discrete cDNA molecules. TCRdb itself ran the 5' RACE reads through MiXCR, one entry per CDR3 protein. Of more than 60,000 distinct CDR3 sequences in the sample, around 12% were seen once. Trimming shortened V by 3 bases and J by 6 bases, and 8 bases separated the two germline ends. Germline-derived CDR1 and CDR2 are WNHNN and SYGVQD (reference sequence). The CDR3 totals 12 residues. Notes on the study in general: VDJdb-based matching was biased toward anti-spike CD8 responses and missed private and CD4 specificities.

Concerning this clonotype itself: Its cognate antigen is unknown.

The specimen was whole blood, collected at baseline. J is TRBJ1-1 and V is TRBV10-1, with a possible D match to TRBD1 (5 bases). This TCR derives from an adult who was a healthcare worker with PCR-confirmed SARS-CoV-2 infection or an uninfected control (not recorded which). The CDR3 nucleotides read TGCGCCAGCAGTGACGGGGGGGCTGAAGCTTTCTTT. Protein product: CASSDGGAEAFF.